These T cell receptor beta chains were read from a single sample in a study of T cell responses to AZD1222 COVID-19 vaccine. Sequenced by immunoSEQ multiplex PCR; TCRdb stores in-frame clones only, minus some. The sample records 95,000 to 150,000 clones, roughly 86% being singletons. Sample: peripheral blood, taken 28 days after the second AZD1222 dose. The source is an adult who received the AZD1222 COVID-19 vaccine. The CDR3 runs from the conserved cysteine through the conserved F or W. Fields, in order: J gene, V gene, clone size, D gene, CDR3 DNA, CDR3 protein. The D gene is left open where the match is weak. Clone size is given for some rows only: seen once, a few or many times, or a class if the clone is expanded.

>TRBJ2-1|TRBV6-1|NA|NA
TGTGCCAGCAGTGAAGGGATGTTTAATGAGCAGTTCTTC
CASSEGMFNEQFF
>TRBJ2-7|TRBV7-2|NA|NA
TGTGCCAGCAGCTTGGACCGGGCGTCCTACGAGCAGTACTTC
CASSLDRASYEQYF
>TRBJ1-6|TRBV5-1|few|NA
TGCGCCAGCAGCTCGGGAAAGGGGACTGAAAATTCACCCCTCCACTTT
CASSSGKGTENSPLHF
>TRBJ1-2|TRBV2|NA|NA
TGTGCCAGCAGTGATGGGTGGGCAAACTATGGCTACACCTTC
CASSDGWANYGYTF
>TRBJ2-2|TRBV18|NA|NA
TGTGCCAGCTCACCGGACCTGACCGGGGAGCTGTTTTTT
CASSPDLTGELFF
>TRBJ2-2|TRBV5-1|NA|TRBD1
TGCGCCAGCAGCCCCGGGACAGGTTCGAACACCGGGGAGCTGTTTTTT
CASSPGTGSNTGELFF
>TRBJ2-7|TRBV4-1|NA|NA
TGCGCCAGCAGCCAGAGGGGGGCCTACGAGCAGTACTTC
CASSQRGAYEQYF
>TRBJ2-6|TRBV6-5|NA|NA
TGTGCCAGCAGTCGGGCTGGGGCCAACGTCCTGACTTTC
CASSRAGANVLTF
>TRBJ1-6|TRBV6-2/TRBV6-3|NA|NA
TGTGCCAGCAGTTACTCGACAATCCGCTCACCCCTCCACTTT
CASSYSTIRSPLHF
>TRBJ2-6|TRBV25-1|NA|NA
TGTGCCAGCAGTGAATCCGGGGCCAACGTCCTGACTTTC
CASSESGANVLTF
>TRBJ2-7|TRBV5-1|few|NA
TGCGCCAGCAGCTTGGACGGGCCGTACGAGCAGTACTTC
CASSLDGPYEQYF
>TRBJ2-7|TRBV27|NA|TRBD2
TGTGCCAGCAGTTCGCGGGGGGGCTACTACGAGCAGTACTTC
CASSSRGGYYEQYF
>TRBJ2-7|TRBV11-2|NA|NA
TGTGCCAGCAGCCTCGGGGTGGGGGTGTACGAGCAGTACTTC
CASSLGVGVYEQYF
>TRBJ2-7|TRBV5-8|NA|TRBD1
TGTGCCAGCAGCTTAGGGACAGGCGCACTTGGCGAGCAGTACTTC
CASSLGTGALGEQYF
>TRBJ1-5|TRBV6-4|many|NA
TGTGCCAGCTCCCCGGGAGGGATGAATCAGCCCCAGCATTTT
CASSPGGMNQPQHF
>TRBJ2-1|TRBV5-1|NA|TRBD2
TGCGCCAGCACTTCCCGCTCGGGGGGTTCGTACAATGAGCAGTTCTTC
CASTSRSGGSYNEQFF
>TRBJ2-7|TRBV7-9|NA|NA
TGTGCCAGCAGCTTCGGACAACGACCCTACGAGCAGTACTTC
CASSFGQRPYEQYF
>TRBJ2-1|TRBV12-3/TRBV12-4|NA|NA
TGTGCCAGCAGTTCCCCCACTGAGCAGTTCTTC
CASSSPTEQFF
>TRBJ1-3|TRBV4-3|NA|NA
TGCGCCAGCAGCCAAGATGCTTGGATGGCTGGAAACACCATATATTTT
CASSQDAWMAGNTIYF
>TRBJ2-7|TRBV6-1|NA|TRBD1
TGTGCCAGCAGTTTTATCGGACAGGGGGTCTACGAGCAGTACTTC
CASSFIGQGVYEQYF
>TRBJ2-7|TRBV27|NA|NA
TGTGCCAGCAGTTTAAGGGCCCCGGGGCCGGTGCAGTACTTC
CASSLRAPGPVQYF
>TRBJ1-6|TRBV5-1|NA|NA
TGCGCCAGCAGCTTAGGAGGCGGTAATTCACCCCTCCACTTT
CASSLGGGNSPLHF
>TRBJ1-2|TRBV28|NA|NA
TGTGCCAGCAGTTTAATCCAGACGGGCGGCTACACCTTC
CASSLIQTGGYTF
>TRBJ1-5|TRBV2|NA|NA
TGTGCCAGCAGTGGGGAAGGGCACTCTCAGCCCCAGCATTTT
CASSGEGHSQPQHF
>TRBJ1-1|TRBV19|NA|TRBD1
TGTGCCAGTAGTAGAAAGACAGGGCCTAACACTGAAGCTTTCTTT
CASSRKTGPNTEAFF
>TRBJ2-7|TRBV18|NA|TRBD1
TGTGCCAGCTCAATCACAGGGGGGAGCTCCTACGAGCAGTACTTC
CASSITGGSSYEQYF
>TRBJ2-7|TRBV21-1|NA|NA
TGTGCCAGCAGCAAATTTGGACAGCCTTCCTACGAGCAGTACTTC
CASSKFGQPSYEQYF
>TRBJ2-1|TRBV30|NA|NA
TGTGCCTGGAGTGTAACTCTTTTCTCTTACAATGAGCAGTTCTTC
CAWSVTLFSYNEQFF
>TRBJ1-6|TRBV11-1|NA|NA
TGTGCCAGCAGCCCACAGGGTGTGGGTTCACCCCTCCACTTT
CASSPQGVGSPLHF
>TRBJ1-3|TRBV5-1|NA|TRBD1
TGCGCCAGCAGCTTACAGGGGGACGGAAACACCATATATTTT
CASSLQGDGNTIYF
>TRBJ2-1|TRBV4-1|NA|NA
TGCGCCAGCAGCCTCTACAATGAGCAGTTCTTC
CASSLYNEQFF
>TRBJ2-3|TRBV25-1|NA|TRBD2
TGTGCCAGCAGTGAATGGATAGCGGGAGATACGCAGTATTTT
CASSEWIAGDTQYF
>TRBJ2-5|TRBV11-3|NA|TRBD1
TGTGCCAGCAGCAAAACAGGGGAAGAGACCCAGTACTTC
CASSKTGEETQYF